The sample holds many counts of the clone carrying this TCR beta chain. Its antigen is unidentified. The sample comes from a study of T cell clonality in common variable immunodeficiency. Generated by immunoSEQ multiplex PCR, the TCRdb table keeps only in-frame clones and is missing some. Singletons are absent from the sample, which has roughly 50,000 clones. Whole-study findings and limits: Patient heterogeneity in the CVID cohort limited correlations between repertoire features and clinical complications. Common variable immunodeficiency TCR beta sequences reportedly had fewer deletions and N-nucleotide insertions.

The TCR was taken from a person between 18 and 75 years old in good health. Sequences were obtained from peripheral blood mononuclear cells.

This CDR3 is CATPGEGSYNEQFF. CDR3 DNA (partial): TGTGCCACCCCGGGGGAGGGCTCCTACAATGAG. This chain joins TRBV2 and TRBJ2-1, with 7 bases that match TRBD2. The read stops 3 residues short of the end of the CDR3; the missing end is completed from the germline J gene. V was clipped by 10 bases and J by 0 bases; unmatched bases: 6. From germline, CDR1 is SNHLY and CDR2 FYNNEI. The CDR3 has 14 amino acids. The variable domain in full, completed from reference TRBV2 and TRBJ2-1, reads EPEVTQTPSHQVTQMGQEVILRCVPISNHLYFYWYRQILGQKVEFLVSFYNNEISEKSEIFDDQFSVERPDGSNFTLKIRSTKLEDSAMYFCATPGEGSYNEQFFGPGTRLTVL.